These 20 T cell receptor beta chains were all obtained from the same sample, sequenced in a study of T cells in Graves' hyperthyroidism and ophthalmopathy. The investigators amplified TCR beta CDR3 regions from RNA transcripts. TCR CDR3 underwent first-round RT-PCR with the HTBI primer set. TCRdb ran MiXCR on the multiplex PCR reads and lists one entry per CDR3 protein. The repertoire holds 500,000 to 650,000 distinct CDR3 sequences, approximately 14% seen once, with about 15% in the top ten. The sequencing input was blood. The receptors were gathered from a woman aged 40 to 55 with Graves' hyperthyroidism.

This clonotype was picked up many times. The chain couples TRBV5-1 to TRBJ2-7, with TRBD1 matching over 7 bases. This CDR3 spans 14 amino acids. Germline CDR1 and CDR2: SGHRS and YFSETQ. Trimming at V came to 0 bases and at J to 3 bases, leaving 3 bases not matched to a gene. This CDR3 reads CASSLEQGFYEQYF. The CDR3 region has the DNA TGCGCCAGCAGCTTGGAACAGGGGTTCTACGAGCAGTACTTC.

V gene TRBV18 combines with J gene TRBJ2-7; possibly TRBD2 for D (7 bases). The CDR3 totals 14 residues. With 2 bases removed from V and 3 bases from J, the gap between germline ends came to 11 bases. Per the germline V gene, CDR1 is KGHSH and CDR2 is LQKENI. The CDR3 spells CASSPWGGYYEQYF. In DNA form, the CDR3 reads TGTGCCAGCTCACCATGGGGGGGCTACTACGAGCAGTACTTC. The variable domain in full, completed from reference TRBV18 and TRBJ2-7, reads NAGVMQNPRHLVRRRGQEARLRCSPMKGHSHVYWYRQLPEEGLKFMVYLQKENIIDESGMPKERFSAEFPKEGPSILRIQQVVRGDSAAYFCASSPWGGYYEQYFGPGTRLTVT.

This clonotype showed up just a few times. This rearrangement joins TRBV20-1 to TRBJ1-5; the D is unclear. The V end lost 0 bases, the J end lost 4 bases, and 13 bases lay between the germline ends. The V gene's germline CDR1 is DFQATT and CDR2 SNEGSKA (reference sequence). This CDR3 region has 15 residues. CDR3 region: CSARDRVGWNQPQHF. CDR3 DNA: TGCAGTGCTAGAGATCGCGTGGGGTGGAATCAGCCCCAGCATTTT.

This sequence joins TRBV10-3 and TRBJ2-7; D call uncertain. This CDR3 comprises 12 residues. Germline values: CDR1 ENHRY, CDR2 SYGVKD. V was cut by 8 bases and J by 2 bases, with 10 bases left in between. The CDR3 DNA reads TGTGCCATCGGGGAAAGCCCCTACGAGCAGTACTTC. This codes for CAIGESPYEQYF.

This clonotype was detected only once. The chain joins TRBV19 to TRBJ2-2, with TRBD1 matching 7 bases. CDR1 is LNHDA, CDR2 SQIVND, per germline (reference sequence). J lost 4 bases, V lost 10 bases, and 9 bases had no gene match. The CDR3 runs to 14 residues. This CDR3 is CATTTGQITGELFF. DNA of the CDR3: TGTGCCACTACAACGGGACAGATCACCGGGGAGCTGTTTTTT. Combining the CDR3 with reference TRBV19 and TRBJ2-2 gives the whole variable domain DGGITQSPKYLFRKEGQNVTLSCEQNLNHDAMYWYRQDPGQGLRLIYYSQIVNDFQKGDIAEGYSVSREKKESFPLTVTSAQKNPTAFYLCATTTGQITGELFFGEGSRLTVL.

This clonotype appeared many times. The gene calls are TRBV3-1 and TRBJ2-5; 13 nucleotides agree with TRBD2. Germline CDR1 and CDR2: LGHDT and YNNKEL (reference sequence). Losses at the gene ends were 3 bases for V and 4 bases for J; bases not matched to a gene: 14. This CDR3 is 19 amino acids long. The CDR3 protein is CASSQTDGTSGTPGETQYF. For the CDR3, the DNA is TGTGCCAGCAGCCAGACTGACGGGACTAGCGGGACCCCCGGAGAGACCCAGTACTTC.

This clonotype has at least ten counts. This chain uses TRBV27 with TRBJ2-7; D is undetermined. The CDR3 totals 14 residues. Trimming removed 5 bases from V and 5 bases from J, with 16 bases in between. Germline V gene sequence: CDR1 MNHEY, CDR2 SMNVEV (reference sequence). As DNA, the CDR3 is TGTGCCAGCAGTCCAACATCCCTGCGCGACGAGCAGTACTTC. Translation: CASSPTSLRDEQYF.

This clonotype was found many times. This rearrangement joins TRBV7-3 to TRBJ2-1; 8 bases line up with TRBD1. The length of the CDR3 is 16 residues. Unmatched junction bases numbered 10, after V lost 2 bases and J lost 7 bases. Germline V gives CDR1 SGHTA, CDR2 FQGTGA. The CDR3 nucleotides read TGTGCCAGCAGCTTACAGACAGGGGTTAACTCGAATGAGCAGTTCTTC. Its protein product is CASSLQTGVNSNEQFF.

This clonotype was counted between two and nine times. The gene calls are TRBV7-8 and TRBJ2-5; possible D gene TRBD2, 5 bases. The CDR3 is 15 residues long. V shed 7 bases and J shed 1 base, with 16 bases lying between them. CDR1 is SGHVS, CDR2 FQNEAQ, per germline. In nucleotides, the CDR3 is TGTGCCAGCACCCGTATTCCGGGATCCCAAGAGACCCAGTACTTC. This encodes CASTRIPGSQETQYF. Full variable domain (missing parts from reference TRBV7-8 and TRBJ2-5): GAGVSQSPRYKVAKRGQDVALRCDPISGHVSLFWYQQALGQGPEFLTYFQNEAQLDKSGLPSDRFFAERPEGSVSTLKIQRTQQEDSAVYLCASTRIPGSQETQYFGPGTRLLVL.

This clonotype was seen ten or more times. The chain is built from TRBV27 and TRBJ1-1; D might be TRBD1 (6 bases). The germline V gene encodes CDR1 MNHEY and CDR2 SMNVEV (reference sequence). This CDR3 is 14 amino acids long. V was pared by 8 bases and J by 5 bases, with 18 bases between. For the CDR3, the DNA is TGTGCCAGCGCCCCGGACAGAATCAGGACTGAAGCTTTCTTT. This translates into CASAPDRIRTEAFF.

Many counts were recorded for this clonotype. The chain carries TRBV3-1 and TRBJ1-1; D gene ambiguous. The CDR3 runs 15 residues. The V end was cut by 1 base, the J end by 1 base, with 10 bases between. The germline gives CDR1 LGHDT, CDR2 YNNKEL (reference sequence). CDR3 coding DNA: TGTGCCAGCAGCCAAGTCCCACTATCGAACACTGAAGCTTTCTTT. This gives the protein CASSQVPLSNTEAFF.

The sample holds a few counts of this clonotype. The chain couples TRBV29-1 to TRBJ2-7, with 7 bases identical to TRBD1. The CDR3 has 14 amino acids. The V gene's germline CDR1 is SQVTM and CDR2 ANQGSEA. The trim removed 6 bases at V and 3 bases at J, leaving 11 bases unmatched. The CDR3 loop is CSVVPGQSYYEQYF. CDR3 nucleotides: TGCAGCGTAGTACCGGGACAGAGTTACTACGAGCAGTACTTC.

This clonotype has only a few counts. The CDR3 DNA reads as TGTGCCAGCAGTTTATCAGGGAGCGGCTACACCTTC. Its translation is CASSLSGSGYTF. The rearrangement joins TRBV27 to TRBJ1-2, with D unresolved. V lost 0 bases and J lost 8, with 7 bases in between. The germline V gene encodes CDR1 MNHEY and CDR2 SMNVEV (reference sequence). The CDR3 runs to 12 residues.

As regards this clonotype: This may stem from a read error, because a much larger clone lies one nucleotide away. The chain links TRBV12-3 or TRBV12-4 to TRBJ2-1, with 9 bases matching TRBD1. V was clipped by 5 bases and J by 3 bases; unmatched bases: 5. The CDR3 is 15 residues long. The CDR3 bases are TGTGCCAGCAGTACCGGGACAGGGATCTACAATGAGCAGTTCTTC. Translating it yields CASSTGTGIYNEQFF.

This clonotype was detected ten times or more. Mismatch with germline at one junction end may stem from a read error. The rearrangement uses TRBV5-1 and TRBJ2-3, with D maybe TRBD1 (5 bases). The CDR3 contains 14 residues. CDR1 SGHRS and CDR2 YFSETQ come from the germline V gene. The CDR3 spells CASSLDRSTDTQYF. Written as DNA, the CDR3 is TGTGCCAGCAGTTTAGACAGATCCACAGATACGCAGTATTTT.

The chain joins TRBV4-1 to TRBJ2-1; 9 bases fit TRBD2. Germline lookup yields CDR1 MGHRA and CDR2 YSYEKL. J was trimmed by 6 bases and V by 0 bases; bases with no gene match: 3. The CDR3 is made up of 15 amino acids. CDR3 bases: TGCGCCAGCAGCCAAGAAAGCGGGGGGCGCAATGAGCAGTTCTTC. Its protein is CASSQESGGRNEQFF.

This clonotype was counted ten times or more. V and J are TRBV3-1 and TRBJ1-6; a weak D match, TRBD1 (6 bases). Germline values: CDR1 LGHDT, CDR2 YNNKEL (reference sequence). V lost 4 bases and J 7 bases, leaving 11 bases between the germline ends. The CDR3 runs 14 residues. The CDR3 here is CASSPRDINSPLHF. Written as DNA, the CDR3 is TGTGCCAGCAGCCCCCGGGACATCAATTCACCCCTCCACTTT.

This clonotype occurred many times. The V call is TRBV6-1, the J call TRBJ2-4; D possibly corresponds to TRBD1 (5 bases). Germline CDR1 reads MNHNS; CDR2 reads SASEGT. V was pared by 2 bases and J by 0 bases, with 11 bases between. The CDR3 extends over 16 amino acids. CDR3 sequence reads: CASSEPGMLAKNIQYF. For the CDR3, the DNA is TGTGCCAGCAGTGAACCAGGGATGTTAGCCAAAAACATTCAGTACTTC.

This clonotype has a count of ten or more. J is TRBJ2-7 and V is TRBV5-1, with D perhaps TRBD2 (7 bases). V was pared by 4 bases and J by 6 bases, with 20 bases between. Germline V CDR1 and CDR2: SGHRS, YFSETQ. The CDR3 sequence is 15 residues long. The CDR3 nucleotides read TGCGCCAGCAGCCCTACGGACAGAGGGACTATCGAGCAGTACTTC. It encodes CASSPTDRGTIEQYF.

The CDR3 nucleotides are TGTGCCAGCAGCTCATCGGGAGGGGGATGGGGTCAGCCCCAGCATTTT. It is translated as CASSSSGGGWGQPQHF. V is TRBV6-1 and J is TRBJ1-5; D may be TRBD1 (6 bases). CDR3 length equals 16 residues. Germline values: CDR1 MNHNS, CDR2 SASEGT. Trimming stripped 6 bases from V and 6 bases from J, with 21 bases between.